The sequence of this T cell receptor beta chain was determined in a study of CD8+CD57+ T cells in acquired aplastic anemia. Study summary: Sorted CD4+ and CD8+ cells gave a mean 3.2 ug DNA, range about 0.19 to 27.4 ug.

TCR beta VDJ and CDR3 profiles were obtained from a genomic DNA template. TCRdb re-derived calls from the reads in MiXCR, one entry per CDR3 protein. Found here are about 270,000 distinct CDR3 sequences, roughly 50% of them singletons; the top ten hold less than 10%. Only a few counts were recorded for this clonotype. The target antigen is unknown. Study outcomes and limitations: Patients and controls had CD8+ Simpson's diversity values that were not significantly distinct. Fewer than 35 shared CD8+ CDR3s appeared highly expressed within patients' immunodominant clones.

This CDR3 has 11 residues. Trimming removed 7 bases from V and 6 bases from J, with 9 bases in between. CDR1 LNHDA and CDR2 SQIVND come from the germline V gene (reference sequence). The sequencing input was sorted CD4+, CD8+, or CD8+CD57+ T cells (not recorded which) from PBMCs. This sequence was found in a human donor with severe aplastic anemia or a healthy control (not recorded which). This sequence joins TRBV19 and TRBJ1-1; D uncertain. This chain's CDR3 is CASTSWAEAFF. The CDR3 DNA reads as TGTGCCAGTACTTCTTGGGCTGAAGCTTTCTTT.